This T cell receptor (beta chain) comes out of a study of shared T cell receptors in the human thymus (dated by TCRdb to 2020 to 2023). For the wider study: The study investigated the way shared, self-reactive T-cell receptor alpha chains are produced in the human thymus.

Library preparation employed the immunoSEQ multiplex PCR assay. What TCRdb holds here is the immuneACCESS table cut down to in-frame rearrangements. Part of the clones is not present; checked against another copy, under half of the missing clones reflect an unresolved V gene, and the others are unexplained. For this sample there are 500,000 to 550,000 clones; about four fifths appear just once. The ten largest make up approximately 0.013% of the sample. As concerns this clone: The antigen this receptor binds is unknown. No base quality information exists; no much larger clone differs at one position.

The same data also went into a second study, on human thymus T cells. The other study reports the following: In Finland, the donors were immunologically healthy infants who were having open corrective cardiac surgery for congenital heart defects. Thymus tissue was collected as surgical resects that were removed during corrective cardiac surgery. Both the thymic and the peripheral blood repertoires appeared to show biased V and J gene segment usage. According to the related research, thymic TCR repertoires were highly overlapping among unrelated individuals. The study described the TCR alpha and beta repertoires in about eight infant thymus samples and a few matching peripheral blood samples. Donor ages ranged from about 6 to 250 days, and the cohort comprised more than 5 male and two female infants. Thymocytes were released mechanically from tissue and stored at -70 °C as pellets of roughly 9-32 million cells. Genomic DNA was extracted from frozen cell pellets with a QIAsymphony instrument. The immunoSEQ multiplex PCR assay was used to amplify the TCRB and TCRAD loci from a standardized quantity of quality-controlled genomic DNA. The amplicons spanned the V(D)J region and were long enough to cover the CDR3 and allow V and J genes to be identified. The amplicons were sequenced on an Illumina platform via the commercial immunoSEQ service. Primer bias and sequencing errors were corrected as previously described, and TCRAD and TCRB were defined on the basis of the IMGT database. Analysis of the repertoires was done with immunoSEQ Analyzer 3.0 and VDJTools and included basic statistics, V/J segment usage, diversity estimates, rarefaction and pairwise overlap. To estimate diversity, the Chao1, ChaoE, Efron-Thisted, Shannon and inverse Simpson indices were applied, and diversity was also estimated on datasets down-sampled to the smallest sample. Repertoire overlap used strict matching of CDR3 nucleotide sequence, V gene and J gene, with Jaccard-based multidimensional scaling clustering. On average, approximately 790,000 unique TCRB clonotypes were obtained from thymus samples, compared with some 84,000 from blood samples.

Material for sequencing was thymocytes. This TCR was recovered from a boy younger than two with a congenital heart defect. Donor details come from another sample of the same person, matched by shared clones.

CDR3 region: CASSLLATSYEQYF. DNA sequence: TGTGCCAGCAGCTTACTAGCGACCTCCTACGAGCAGTACTTC. The V and J genes are TRBV11-3 and TRBJ2-5; TRBD2 might be the D gene, on 6 matching bases. The J call may be in error: the DNA end matches TRBJ2-7 better. From its cysteine to its phenylalanine, the CDR3 spans 14 amino acids. Here the CDR3 DNA is all that survives: 42 bases in frame from base 1. The germline V gene provides CDR1 SGHNT and CDR2 YENEEA.